These T cell receptor beta chains were read from a single sample in a study of T cells in localized non-small cell lung cancer. The method was immunoSEQ multiplex PCR; TCRdb's version includes in-frame clones alone and lacks a portion of them. The sample lists 45,000 to 60,000 clones; roughly 85% were seen once. The starting material was peripheral blood, obtained before any cancer treatment. Source of these receptors: a woman aged 35 to 69 with stage I lung adenocarcinoma. Both conserved end residues are part of each CDR3. Only some rows state a clone size, as once, few, many or a class for expanded clones.

TRBV10-3,TRBJ2-1,-,CAIRDTGTGEEQFF
TRBV7-9,TRBJ1-1,-,CASSLAAPLNTEAFF
TRBV7-9,TRBJ1-5,-,CASSLGGPNQPQHF
TRBV2,TRBJ1-5,-,CASSVIRDQPQHF
TRBV7-2,TRBJ2-5,-,CASRSGETQYF
TRBV10-3,TRBJ2-3,-,CAISESLGTQYF
TRBV30,TRBJ2-2,-,CALTLNTGELFF
TRBV9,TRBJ2-7,-,CASSLGDTDFYEQYF
TRBV2,TRBJ2-7,-,CASSKDRGRSYEQYF
TRBV6-5,TRBJ1-2,-,CASRYGTSLYGYTF
TRBV6-6,TRBJ2-7,-,CASRSTEYTYEQYF
TRBV7-6,TRBJ2-2,-,CASSPWRTGGYTGELFF
TRBV7-2,TRBJ1-2,-,CASSLSGGNYGYTF
TRBV6-5,TRBJ2-3,-,CASSFGQGKTDTQYF
TRBV18,TRBJ2-5,-,CASSPVTQYF
TRBV28,TRBJ2-1,-,CASSLPTNNEQFF
TRBV6-6,TRBJ2-3,-,CASSPAGITDTQYF
TRBV27,TRBJ2-7,-,CASSLSSRGQYYEQYF
TRBV5-1,TRBJ1-2,-,CASSPLDRGPGYTF
TRBV6-5,TRBJ1-6,-,CASRLRGLSPLHF
TRBV30,TRBJ2-7,-,CAWTGLAGFTYEQYF
TRBV4-3,TRBJ1-3,many,CASSQDFGLGNTIYF
TRBV5-1,TRBJ1-2,-,CASSLGQSYGYTF
TRBV30,TRBJ2-1,-,CAWSGTGGWEQFF
TRBV14,TRBJ1-4,-,CASSQAGDSEKLFF
TRBV5-1,TRBJ2-2,-,CASKAGVEGGELFF
TRBV16,TRBJ1-1,few,CASSHLDTEAFF
TRBV7-2,TRBJ1-1,-,CASSFRSGGQTEAFF
TRBV9,TRBJ2-1,once,CASSQVGQETYNEQFF
TRBV30,TRBJ2-2,-,CASDRDRGSGELFF
TRBV6-1,TRBJ1-6,-,CASSEETGGSYNSPLHF
TRBV11-3,TRBJ2-3,-,CASSLSLSSGGPNTQYF
TRBV5-1,TRBJ1-4,-,CASSQQLNEKLFF
TRBV2,TRBJ2-5,-,CASNQGLAGKETQYF
TRBV7-3,TRBJ1-1,-,CASSSGQGREAFF
TRBV19,TRBJ1-5,-,CASSMRGASNQPQHF
TRBV4-2,TRBJ1-2,-,CASSPGGYGYTF
TRBV10-1,TRBJ2-7,-,CASSTGTGRFEQYF
TRBV9,TRBJ1-6,-,CASSTTGDINSPLHF
TRBV21-1,TRBJ2-1,-,CASTLRGRRITYNEQFF
TRBV18,TRBJ1-1,-,CASSPSGRGAAAFF
TRBV2,TRBJ1-3,once,CASSGGGSGNTIYF
TRBV6-6,TRBJ2-1,-,CASSYTDTRAEQFF
TRBV29-1,TRBJ2-1,-,CSVDGGREQFF
TRBV5-1,TRBJ1-1,-,CASSREGTGGTEAFF
TRBV11-2,TRBJ2-7,-,CASSPGTSREQYF
TRBV7-2,TRBJ2-7,-,CASSFTGDYEQYF
TRBV7-2,TRBJ2-1,-,CASSPLASPGRSYNEQFF